This T cell receptor (beta chain) was identified in a study of Ad26.COV2.S vaccination and SARS-CoV-2 variants. Study details: Participant was drawn from the COV1001 Ad26.COV2.S trial arm.

This clone was picked up a small number of times. The antigen is undetermined. This sample's treatment: about 20 received Ad26.COV2.S at low or high dose, single or two shots; roughly five received placebo; per-sample allocation not given. Samples came from day 63 after the first vaccine or placebo injection. Donation came from an adult in Boston who was aged 18-55 years. Study results and limitations: Marked by substantial breadth, spike-specific CD8+ and CD4+ T cell responses were reportedly seen after vaccination.

Germline V lookup: CDR1 SGHDN, CDR2 FVKESK. This CDR3 spans 15 amino acids. V was trimmed by 0 bases and J by 2 bases, leaving 10 bases between them. Generated by immunoSEQ multiplex PCR, the TCRdb table keeps only in-frame clones and is missing some. This sample carries around 450,000 clones, roughly 88% of them seen once, and the ten largest clones take about 3.6%. The specimen was peripheral blood, collected in a trial of Ad26.COV2.S vaccine versus placebo. This sequence was found in a person aged 18 to 59 who received the Ad26.COV2.S COVID-19 vaccine or a placebo. V and J are TRBV14 and TRBJ1-1; D unresolved. The CDR3 sequence: CASSQDLTANTEAFF. In nucleotides, the CDR3 is TGTGCCAGCAGCCAAGACCTGACCGCAAACACTGAAGCTTTCTTT.